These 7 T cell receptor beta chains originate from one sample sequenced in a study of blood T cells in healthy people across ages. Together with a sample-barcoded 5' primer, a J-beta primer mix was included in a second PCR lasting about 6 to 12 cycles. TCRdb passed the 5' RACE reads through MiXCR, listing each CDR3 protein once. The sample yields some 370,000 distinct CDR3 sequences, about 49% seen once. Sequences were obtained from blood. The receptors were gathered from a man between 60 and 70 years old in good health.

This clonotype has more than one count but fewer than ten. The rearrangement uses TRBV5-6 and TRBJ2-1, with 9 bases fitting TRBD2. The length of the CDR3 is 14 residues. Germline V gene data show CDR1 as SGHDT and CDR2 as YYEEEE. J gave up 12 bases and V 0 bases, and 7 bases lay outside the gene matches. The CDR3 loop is CASSLDASGVLQFF. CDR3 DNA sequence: TGTGCCAGCAGCTTGGATGCTAGCGGGGTGCTGCAGTTCTTC.

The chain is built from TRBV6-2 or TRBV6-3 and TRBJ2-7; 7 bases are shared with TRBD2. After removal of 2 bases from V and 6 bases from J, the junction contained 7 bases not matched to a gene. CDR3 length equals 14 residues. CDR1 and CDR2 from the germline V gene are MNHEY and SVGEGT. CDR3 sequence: CASSYGLTSSEQYF. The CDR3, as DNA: TGTGCCAGCAGTTACGGGCTGACTAGCTCCGAGCAGTACTTC.

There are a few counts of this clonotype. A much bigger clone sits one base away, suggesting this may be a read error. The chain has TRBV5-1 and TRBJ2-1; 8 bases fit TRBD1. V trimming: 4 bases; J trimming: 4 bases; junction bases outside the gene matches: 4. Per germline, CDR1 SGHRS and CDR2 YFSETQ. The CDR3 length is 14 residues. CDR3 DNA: TGCGCCAGCAGCGTGGGACAGGAATACAATGAGCAGTTCTTC. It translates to CASSVGQEYNEQFF. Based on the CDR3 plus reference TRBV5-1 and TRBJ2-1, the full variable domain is KAGVTQTPRYLIKTRGQQVTLSCSPISGHRSVSWYQQTPGQGLQFLFEYFSETQRNKGNFPGRFSGRQFSNSRSEMNVSTLELGDSALYLCASSVGQEYNEQFFGPGTRLTVL.

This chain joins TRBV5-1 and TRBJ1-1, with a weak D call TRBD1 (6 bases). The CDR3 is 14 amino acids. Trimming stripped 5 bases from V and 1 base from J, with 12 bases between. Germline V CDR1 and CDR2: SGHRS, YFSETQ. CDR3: CASSYGQTNTEAFF. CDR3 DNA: TGCGCCAGCAGTTACGGACAGACGAACACTGAAGCTTTCTTT.

In DNA form, the CDR3 reads TGTGCCAGCAGCCCCTACCTTGAAGCTTTCTTT. It specifies CASSPYLEAFF. The rearrangement links TRBV7-2 to TRBJ1-1; no definite D call. The V and J ends lost 5 bases and 7 bases respectively, with 8 bases between them. This CDR3 is built from 11 residues. Germline CDR1 reads SGHTA; CDR2 reads FQGNSA.

In DNA, the CDR3 is TGTGCCAGCAGCCTAGGAGTAAACACAGATACGCAGTATTTT. Residues: CASSLGVNTDTQYF. The chain uses TRBV11-2 and TRBJ2-3; no clear D gene. This CDR3 has 14 amino acids. Trimming removed 5 bases from V and 2 bases from J, with 11 bases in between. Germline assignment: CDR1 SGHAT and CDR2 FQNNGV.

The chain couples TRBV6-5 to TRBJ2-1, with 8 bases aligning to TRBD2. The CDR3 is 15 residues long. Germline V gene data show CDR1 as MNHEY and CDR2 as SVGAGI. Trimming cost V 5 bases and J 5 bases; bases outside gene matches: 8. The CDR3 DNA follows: TGTGCCAGCAGTCCCCCGGGGGGGGCTAACAATGAGCAGTTCTTC. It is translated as CASSPPGGANNEQFF.